This T cell receptor beta chain was observed in a study of blood T cell repertoires in COVID-19. Generated by immunoSEQ multiplex PCR, the TCRdb table keeps only in-frame clones and is missing some. The sample holds about 160,000 clones; around 80% are singletons and the top ten take 22%. CDR3 size: 13 residues. The germline V and J ends were trimmed by 0 bases and 12 bases, with 14 bases remaining between them. The germline gives CDR1 KGHSH, CDR2 LQKENI. The specimen sequenced was peripheral blood. V usage is TRBV18 and J usage is TRBJ1-1; no firm D call. This receptor was obtained from a woman of 80 years or more with acute or convalescent COVID-19. The CDR3 sequence: CASSPPEGQVPFF. The CDR3 nucleotides are TGTGCCAGCTCACCACCCGAGGGCCAGGTCCCTTTCTTT.